This entry lists 5 T cell receptor beta chains sequenced from one sample in a study of PD-1 blockade in classical Hodgkin lymphoma. Relapses following autologous stem cell transplantation were seen in all patients, with brentuximab vedotin exposure varying. Only in-frame clones appear in the TCRdb table, and some are missing; sequencing was by immunoSEQ multiplex PCR. The table has about 97,000 clones, approximately 83% seen once. Sequencing was performed on peripheral blood mononuclear cells (PBMCs), taken at baseline. These receptors were taken from a human donor with classical Hodgkin lymphoma.

The rearrangement links TRBV7-6 to TRBJ1-1; possibly TRBD1 for D (5 bases). V lost 1 base and J lost 4, with 16 bases in between. The CDR3 totals 16 residues. CDR1 is SGHVS, CDR2 FNYEAQ, per germline. The CDR3, as DNA: TGTGCCAGCAGCTTAGACCAAGGTGGGGGGAGCACTGAAGCTTTCTTT. The encoded protein is CASSLDQGGGSTEAFF.

This chain joins TRBV18 and TRBJ2-7; D gene unclear. The CDR3 consists of 18 residues. Trimming shortened V by 2 bases and J by 5 bases, and 25 bases separated the two germline ends. Germline values: CDR1 KGHSH, CDR2 LQKENI. The CDR3 loop reads CASSPSLGASRSLDEQYF. CDR3 nucleotides: TGTGCCAGCTCACCAAGCTTAGGCGCAAGCCGTTCCCTTGACGAGCAGTACTTC.

V usage is TRBV5-1 and J usage is TRBJ2-5; D is possibly TRBD2 (6 bases). V was shortened by 4 bases and J by 5 bases, with 21 bases between the two germline ends. CDR3 length: 16 amino acids. Germline V lookup: CDR1 SGHRS, CDR2 YFSETQ. CDR3 DNA sequence: TGCGCCAGCAGCCCTGCCAACGCGGGGTCCTTCGAGACCCAGTACTTC. Translating it yields CASSPANAGSFETQYF.

The rearrangement joins TRBV9 to TRBJ1-4; 8 nucleotides line up with TRBD1. V trimming: 4 bases; J trimming: 2 bases; junction bases outside the gene matches: 16. There are 19 residues in the CDR3. Germline V gene sequence: CDR1 SGDLS, CDR2 YYNGEE. The CDR3 here is CASSPSLPRGLTTNEKLFF. In DNA, the CDR3 is TGTGCCAGCAGCCCCTCTTTACCCAGGGGGCTCACTACTAATGAAAAACTGTTTTTT. Drawing the rest from reference TRBV9 and TRBJ1-4, the complete variable domain is DSGVTQTPKHLITATGQRVTLRCSPRSGDLSVYWYQQSLDQGLQFLIQYYNGEERAKGNILERFSAQQFPDLHSELNLSSLELGDSALYFCASSPSLPRGLTTNEKLFFGSGTQLSVL.

V gene TRBV5-6 combines with J gene TRBJ2-7, with a tentative D call TRBD1 (7 bases). CDR3 size: 16 residues. V gave up 3 bases and J gave up 2 bases, with 18 bases separating them. In germline, CDR1 is SGHDT, CDR2 YYEEEE. CDR3 sequence reads: CASSWGDRKITYEQYF. For the CDR3, the DNA is TGTGCCAGCAGCTGGGGGGACAGAAAAATTACCTACGAGCAGTACTTC.